Listed below are T cell receptor beta chains from one sample, sequenced in a study of blood T cell repertoires in COVID-19. Produced via immunoSEQ multiplex PCR; TCRdb's table is partial and in-frame only. The sample has about 260,000 clones, around 89% seen once. Sequencing was done on a sample of peripheral blood. These receptors all come from a man aged 55 to 70 who had recovered from COVID-19. CDR3s include the opening cysteine and the closing phenylalanine or tryptophan. The order of the fields is clone size, J gene, V gene, D gene, CDR3 protein, CDR3 DNA. The D gene is left open where the match is weak. Size is omitted from some rows. Given values are once, few, many or a class for expanded clones.

size: NA; J: TRBJ2-7; V: TRBV19; D: NA; CDR3: CASSTQPGLYYEQYF; DNA: TGTGCCAGTAGTACTCAACCCGGGTTATACTACGAGCAGTACTTC
size: NA; J: TRBJ2-5; V: TRBV7-7; D: NA; CDR3: CASSSAPGVAETQYF; DNA: TGTGCTAGCAGCTCCGCCCCAGGGGTCGCGGAGACCCAGTACTTC
size: few; J: TRBJ1-5; V: TRBV19; D: TRBD1; CDR3: CASSRRTGGDSNQPQHF; DNA: TGTGCCAGTAGCCGCAGGACAGGGGGCGATAGCAATCAGCCCCAGCATTTT
size: NA; J: TRBJ2-7; V: TRBV25-1; D: NA; CDR3: CASSGDFYYEQYF; DNA: TGTGCCAGCAGCGGGGACTTCTACTACGAGCAGTACTTC
size: few; J: TRBJ1-4; V: TRBV6-6; D: TRBD1; CDR3: CASSTGGLNEKLFF; DNA: TGTGCCAGCAGCACAGGGGGACTGAATGAAAAACTGTTTTTT
size: NA; J: TRBJ1-1; V: TRBV6-5; D: NA; CDR3: CASSYNSGRMNTEAFF; DNA: TGTGCCAGCAGTTACAACTCAGGGCGGATGAACACTGAAGCTTTCTTT
size: NA; J: TRBJ1-5; V: TRBV6-6; D: NA; CDR3: CASTTGGGFGNQPQHF; DNA: TGTGCCAGCACCACCGGGGGTGGTTTTGGCAATCAGCCCCAGCATTTT
size: NA; J: TRBJ1-2; V: TRBV28; D: NA; CDR3: CASSLLGALYGYTF; DNA: TGTGCCAGCAGTTTGTTGGGGGCTCTCTATGGCTACACCTTC
size: NA; J: TRBJ1-5; V: TRBV19; D: NA; CDR3: CASSISHFSQPQHF; DNA: TGTGCCAGTAGTATAAGCCATTTCTCTCAGCCCCAGCATTTT
size: NA; J: TRBJ2-1; V: TRBV5-4; D: NA; CDR3: CASSSPQYNEQFF; DNA: TGTGCCAGCAGCTCCCCACAGTACAATGAGCAGTTCTTC
size: NA; J: TRBJ1-1; V: TRBV6-6; D: NA; CDR3: CASRVGSQEEAFF; DNA: TGTGCCAGCAGGGTGGGCAGCCAGGAAGAAGCTTTCTTT
size: NA; J: TRBJ2-5; V: TRBV9; D: NA; CDR3: CASSVVPEETQYF; DNA: TGTGCCAGCAGCGTAGTTCCGGAAGAGACCCAGTACTTC
size: NA; J: TRBJ1-5; V: TRBV7-2; D: NA; CDR3: CASSTRGGVNQPQHF; DNA: TGTGCCAGCAGCACAAGGGGGGGAGTCAATCAGCCCCAGCATTTT
size: NA; J: TRBJ2-7; V: TRBV1; D: NA; CDR3: CTSSQAGHRTYEQYF; DNA: TGCACCAGCAGCCAAGCGGGACACCGGACCTACGAGCAGTACTTC
size: NA; J: TRBJ2-2; V: TRBV2; D: TRBD1; CDR3: CASRSRAGTGGGELFF; DNA: TGTGCCAGCCGATCCAGGGCTGGGACAGGGGGCGGGGAGCTGTTTTTT
size: NA; J: TRBJ2-1; V: TRBV19; D: TRBD2; CDR3: CASSGGVSYNEQFF; DNA: TGTGCCAGTAGCGGGGGGGTCTCCTACAATGAGCAGTTCTTC
size: once; J: TRBJ2-4; V: TRBV7-9; D: NA; CDR3: CASSSQGPPGYF; DNA: TGTGCCAGCAGCTCACAGGGCCCCCCAGGGTACTTC
size: once; J: TRBJ1-4; V: TRBV20-1; D: NA; CDR3: CSASTGQKREKLFF; DNA: TGCAGTGCTAGTACGGGACAAAAGCGGGAAAAACTGTTTTTT
size: NA; J: TRBJ2-7; V: TRBV6-8; D: NA; CDR3: CARHGHSLNYEQYF; DNA: TGTGCCAGACATGGACACAGTCTCAACTACGAGCAGTACTTC
size: NA; J: TRBJ2-7; V: TRBV9; D: NA; CDR3: CASSVAYQGSEQYF; DNA: TGTGCCAGCAGCGTAGCTTACCAGGGATCCGAGCAGTACTTC
size: NA; J: TRBJ2-1; V: TRBV4-1; D: TRBD1; CDR3: CASSQRSTGGSYNEQFF; DNA: TGCGCCAGCAGCCAACGATCGACAGGGGGAAGCTACAATGAGCAGTTCTTC
size: NA; J: TRBJ1-4; V: TRBV7-6; D: NA; CDR3: CASSAQGPATNEKLFF; DNA: TGTGCCAGCAGCGCACAGGGCCCGGCAACTAATGAAAAACTGTTTTTT
size: once; J: TRBJ2-7; V: TRBV18; D: TRBD1; CDR3: CASSPRTGPSYEQYF; DNA: TGTGCCAGCTCGCCCAGGACAGGCCCTTCCTACGAGCAGTACTTC
size: NA; J: TRBJ1-6; V: TRBV2; D: TRBD1; CDR3: CASSEMGQPPYNSPLHF; DNA: TGTGCCAGCAGTGAAATGGGACAGCCGCCTTATAATTCACCCCTCCACTTT
size: NA; J: TRBJ2-1; V: TRBV5-1; D: TRBD2; CDR3: CASSLTQGSGGLSSYNEQFF; DNA: TGCGCCAGCAGCTTGACCCAGGGCAGCGGGGGCCTTAGCTCCTACAATGAGCAGTTCTTC
size: once; J: TRBJ2-7; V: TRBV6-6; D: TRBD1; CDR3: CASSPGQAIYEQYF; DNA: TGTGCCAGCAGCCCGGGACAGGCAATTTACGAGCAGTACTTC
size: NA; J: TRBJ1-2; V: TRBV5-6; D: TRBD1; CDR3: CASSLPGTGANYGYTF; DNA: TGTGCCAGCAGCTTGCCCGGGACAGGGGCTAACTATGGCTACACCTTC
size: NA; J: TRBJ1-1; V: TRBV27; D: NA; CDR3: CASSLIPGPTEAFF; DNA: TGTGCCAGCAGTTTAATTCCAGGGCCCACTGAAGCTTTCTTT
size: NA; J: TRBJ1-5; V: TRBV19; D: NA; CDR3: CASSIRTPSNQPQHF; DNA: TGTGCCAGTAGTATTAGGACACCTAGCAATCAGCCCCAGCATTTT
size: NA; J: TRBJ1-1; V: TRBV7-9; D: NA; CDR3: CASRNAGDAFF; DNA: TGTGCCAGCAGGAATGCAGGGGACGCTTTCTTT
size: once; J: TRBJ2-1; V: TRBV3-1/TRBV3-2; D: TRBD2; CDR3: CASSLGLDPSYNEQFF; DNA: TGTGCCAGCAGCCTCGGACTAGACCCCTCCTACAATGAGCAGTTCTTC
size: NA; J: TRBJ2-7; V: TRBV7-9; D: TRBD1; CDR3: CASTATGYSYEQYF; DNA: TGTGCCAGCACCGCGACAGGGTACTCCTACGAGCAGTACTTC
size: NA; J: TRBJ2-7; V: TRBV18; D: NA; CDR3: CASSPPHAGGIYEQYF; DNA: TGTGCCAGCTCACCACCTCATGCAGGGGGGATATACGAGCAGTACTTC
size: NA; J: TRBJ2-7; V: TRBV19; D: TRBD1; CDR3: CATTPGQASSYEQYF; DNA: TGTGCCACCACCCCGGGACAGGCGAGCTCCTACGAGCAGTACTTC
size: once; J: TRBJ1-2; V: TRBV4-2; D: TRBD1; CDR3: CASSQVLDRGGSYTF; DNA: TGTGCCAGCAGCCAAGTCCTGGACAGGGGTGGAAGCTACACCTTC
size: few; J: TRBJ2-2; V: TRBV7-9; D: TRBD1; CDR3: CASSAGQGVTGELFF; DNA: TGTGCCAGCAGCGCGGGACAGGGGGTGACCGGGGAGCTGTTTTTT
size: NA; J: TRBJ2-2; V: TRBV12-3/TRBV12-4; D: NA; CDR3: CAFLAGFPGELFF; DNA: TGTGCCTTTCTCGCAGGGTTCCCCGGGGAGCTGTTTTTT